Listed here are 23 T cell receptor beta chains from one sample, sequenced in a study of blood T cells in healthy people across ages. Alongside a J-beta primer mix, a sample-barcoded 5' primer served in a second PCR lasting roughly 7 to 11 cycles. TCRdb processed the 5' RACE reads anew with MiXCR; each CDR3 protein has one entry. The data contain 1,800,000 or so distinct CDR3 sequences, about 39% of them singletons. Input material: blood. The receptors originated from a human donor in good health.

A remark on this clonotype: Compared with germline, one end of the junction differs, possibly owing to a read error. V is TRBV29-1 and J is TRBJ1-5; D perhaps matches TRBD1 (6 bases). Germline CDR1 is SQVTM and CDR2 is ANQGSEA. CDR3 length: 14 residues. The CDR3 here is CSVAGPGGHHPQHF. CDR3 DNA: TGCAGCGTTGCAGGGCCGGGGGGCCATCACCCCCAGCATTTT.

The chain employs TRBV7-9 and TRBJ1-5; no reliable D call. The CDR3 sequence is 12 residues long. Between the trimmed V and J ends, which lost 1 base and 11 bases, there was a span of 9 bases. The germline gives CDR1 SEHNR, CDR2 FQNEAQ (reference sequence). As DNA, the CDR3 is TGTGCCAGCAGCTTAGAAAGAACGTCCCAGCATTTT. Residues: CASSLERTSQHF. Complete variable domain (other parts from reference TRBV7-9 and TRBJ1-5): DTGVSQNPRHKITKRGQNVTFRCDPISEHNRLYWYRQTLGQGPEFLTYFQNEAQLEKSRLLSDRFSAERPKGSFSTLEIQRTEQGDSAMYLCASSLERTSQHFGDGTRLSIL.

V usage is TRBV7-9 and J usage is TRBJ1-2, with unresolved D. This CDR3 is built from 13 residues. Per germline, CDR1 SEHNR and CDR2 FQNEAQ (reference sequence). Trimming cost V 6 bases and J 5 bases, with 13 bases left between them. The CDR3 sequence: CASRNSFGYGYTF. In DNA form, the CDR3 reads TGTGCCAGCAGGAACTCCTTCGGGTATGGCTACACCTTC. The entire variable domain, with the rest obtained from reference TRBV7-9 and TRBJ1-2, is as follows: DTGVSQNPRHKITKRGQNVTFRCDPISEHNRLYWYRQTLGQGPEFLTYFQNEAQLEKSRLLSDRFSAERPKGSFSTLEIQRTEQGDSAMYLCASRNSFGYGYTFGSGTRLTVV.

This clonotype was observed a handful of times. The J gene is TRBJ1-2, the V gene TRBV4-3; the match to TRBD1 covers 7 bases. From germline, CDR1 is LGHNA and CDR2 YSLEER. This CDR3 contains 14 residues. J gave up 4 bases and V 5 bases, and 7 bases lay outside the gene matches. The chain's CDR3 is CASSALRDSYGYTF. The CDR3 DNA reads TGCGCCAGCAGCGCTCTCCGGGACAGCTATGGCTACACCTTC.

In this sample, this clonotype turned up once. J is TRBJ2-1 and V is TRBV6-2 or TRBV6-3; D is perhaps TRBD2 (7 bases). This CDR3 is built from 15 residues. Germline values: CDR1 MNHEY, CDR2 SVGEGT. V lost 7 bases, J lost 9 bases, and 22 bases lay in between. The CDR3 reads CASTTGGRGRGEQFF. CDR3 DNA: TGTGCCAGCACCACGGGGGGACGGGGGCGTGGTGAGCAGTTCTTC.

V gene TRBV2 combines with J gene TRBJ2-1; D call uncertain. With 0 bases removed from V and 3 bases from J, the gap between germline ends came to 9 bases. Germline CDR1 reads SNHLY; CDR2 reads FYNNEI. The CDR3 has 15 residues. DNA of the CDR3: TGTGCCAGCAGTGAAGCGCTTGCGATCTACAATGAGCAGTTCTTC. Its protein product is CASSEALAIYNEQFF.

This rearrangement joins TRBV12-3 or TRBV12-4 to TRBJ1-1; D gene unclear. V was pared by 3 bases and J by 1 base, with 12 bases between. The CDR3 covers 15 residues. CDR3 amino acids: CASSFLCSTNTEAFF. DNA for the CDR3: TGTGCCAGCAGTTTTTTGTGCAGCACGAACACTGAAGCTTTCTTT.

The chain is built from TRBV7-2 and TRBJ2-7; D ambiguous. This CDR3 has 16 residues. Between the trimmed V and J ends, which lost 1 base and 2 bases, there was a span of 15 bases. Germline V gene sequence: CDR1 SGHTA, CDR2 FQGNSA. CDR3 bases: TGTGCCAGCAGCTTAGGGGCGTCAGGTGACGCCTACGAGCAGTACTTC. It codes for CASSLGASGDAYEQYF.

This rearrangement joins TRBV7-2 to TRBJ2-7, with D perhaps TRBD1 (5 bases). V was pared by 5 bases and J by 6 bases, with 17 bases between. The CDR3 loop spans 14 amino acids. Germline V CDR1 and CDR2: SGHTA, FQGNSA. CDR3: CASSPISGFGEQYF. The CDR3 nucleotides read TGTGCCAGCAGCCCTATTTCAGGGTTCGGCGAGCAGTACTTC.

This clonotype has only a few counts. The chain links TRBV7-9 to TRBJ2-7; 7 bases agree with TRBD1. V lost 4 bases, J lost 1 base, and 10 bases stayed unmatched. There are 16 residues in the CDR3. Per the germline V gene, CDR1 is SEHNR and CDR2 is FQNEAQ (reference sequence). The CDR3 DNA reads TGTGCCAGCAGCTCCTTAGACAGGGAGATATCCTACGAGCAGTACTTC. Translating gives CASSSLDREISYEQYF.

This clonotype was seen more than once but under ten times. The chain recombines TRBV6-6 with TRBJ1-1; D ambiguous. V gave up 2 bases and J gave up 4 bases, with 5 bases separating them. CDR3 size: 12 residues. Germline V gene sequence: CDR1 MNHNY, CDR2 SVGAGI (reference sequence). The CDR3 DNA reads TGTGCCAGCAGTTACGTGGTCACTGAAGCTTTCTTT. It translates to CASSYVVTEAFF.

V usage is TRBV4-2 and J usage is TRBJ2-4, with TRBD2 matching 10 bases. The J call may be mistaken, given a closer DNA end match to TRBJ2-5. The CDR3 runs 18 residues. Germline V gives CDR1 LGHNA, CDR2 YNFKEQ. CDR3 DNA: TGTGCCAGCAGCCAAGGTCCAGCGGGGGGGCCTTCCCAAGAGACCCAGTACTTC. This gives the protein CASSQGPAGGPSQETQYF.

In DNA, the CDR3 is TGTGCCAGCAGCCAAAGGCAGGTCCGGGTCTCCGAGCAGTACTTC. This encodes CASSQRQVRVSEQYF. The rearrangement links TRBV3-1 to TRBJ2-7; D unclear. CDR3 length: 15 residues. Between the trimmed V and J ends, which lost 2 bases and 6 bases, there was a span of 17 bases. Germline values: CDR1 LGHDT, CDR2 YNNKEL (reference sequence).

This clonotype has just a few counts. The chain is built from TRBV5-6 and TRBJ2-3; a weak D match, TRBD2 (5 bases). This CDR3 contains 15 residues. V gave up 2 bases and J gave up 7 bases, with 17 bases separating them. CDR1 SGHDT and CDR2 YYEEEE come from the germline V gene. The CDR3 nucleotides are TGTGCCAGCAGCTTTGGAGGCTCGGTCGGCAATACGCAGTATTTT. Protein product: CASSFGGSVGNTQYF.

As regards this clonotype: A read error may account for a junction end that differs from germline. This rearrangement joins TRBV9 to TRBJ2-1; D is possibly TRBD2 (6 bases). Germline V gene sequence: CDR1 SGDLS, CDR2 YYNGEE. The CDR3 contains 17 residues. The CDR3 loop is CANSVEGGGISYNEQFF. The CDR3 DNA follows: TGTGCCAACAGCGTAGAAGGCGGAGGGATCTCCTACAATGAGCAGTTCTTC.

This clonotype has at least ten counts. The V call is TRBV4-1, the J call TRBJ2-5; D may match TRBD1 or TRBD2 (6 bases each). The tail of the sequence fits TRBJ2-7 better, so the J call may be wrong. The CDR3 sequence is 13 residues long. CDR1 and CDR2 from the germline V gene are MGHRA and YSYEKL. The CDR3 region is CASSQEGGNEQYF. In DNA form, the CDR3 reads TGCGCCAGCAGCCAAGAAGGGGGGAACGAGCAGTACTTC.

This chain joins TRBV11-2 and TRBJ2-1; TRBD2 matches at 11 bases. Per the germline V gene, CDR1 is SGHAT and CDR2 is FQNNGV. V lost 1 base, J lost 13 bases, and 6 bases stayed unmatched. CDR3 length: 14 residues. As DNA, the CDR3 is TGTGCCAGCAGCTTAGCAGGACTAGCGGGTTCTCAGTTCTTC. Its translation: CASSLAGLAGSQFF.

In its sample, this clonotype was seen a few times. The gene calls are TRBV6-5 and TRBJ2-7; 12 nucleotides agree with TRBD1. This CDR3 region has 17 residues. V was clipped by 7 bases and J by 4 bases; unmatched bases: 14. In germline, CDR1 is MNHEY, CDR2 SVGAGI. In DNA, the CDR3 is TGTGCCAGCATTTATGCAGCCGGGACAGGGGGCGCGTACGAGCAGTACTTC. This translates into CASIYAAGTGGAYEQYF.

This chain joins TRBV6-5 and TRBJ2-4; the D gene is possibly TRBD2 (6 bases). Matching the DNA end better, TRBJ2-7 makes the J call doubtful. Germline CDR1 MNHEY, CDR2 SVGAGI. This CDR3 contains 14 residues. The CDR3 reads CASSYYAGFYEQYF. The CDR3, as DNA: TGTGCCAGCAGTTACTATGCGGGGTTTTACGAGCAGTACTTC.

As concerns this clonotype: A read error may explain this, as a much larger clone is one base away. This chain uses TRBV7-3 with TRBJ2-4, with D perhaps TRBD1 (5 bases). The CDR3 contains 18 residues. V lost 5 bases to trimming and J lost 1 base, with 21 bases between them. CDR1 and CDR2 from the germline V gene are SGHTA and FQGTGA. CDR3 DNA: TGTGCCAGCAGCCCGATATCCAGGGCGGTAGGGGCCAAAAACATTCAGTACTTC. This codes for CASSPISRAVGAKNIQYF.

CDR3 sequence reads: CASSPDGGGQPQHF. The CDR3 DNA sequence: TGTGCCAGCAGCCCTGACGGCGGAGGTCAGCCCCAGCATTTT. This chain joins TRBV9 and TRBJ1-5; D uncertain. The CDR3 extends over 14 amino acids. V dropped 4 bases and J dropped 6 bases, with 14 bases sitting between them. The germline CDR1 and CDR2 sequences are SGDLS and YYNGEE.

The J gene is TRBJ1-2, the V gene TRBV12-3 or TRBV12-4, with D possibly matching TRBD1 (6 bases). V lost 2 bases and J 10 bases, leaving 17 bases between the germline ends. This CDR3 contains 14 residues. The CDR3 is CASSLIPGGNLYTF. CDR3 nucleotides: TGTGCCAGCAGTTTAATCCCCGGGGGCAACCTCTACACCTTC.

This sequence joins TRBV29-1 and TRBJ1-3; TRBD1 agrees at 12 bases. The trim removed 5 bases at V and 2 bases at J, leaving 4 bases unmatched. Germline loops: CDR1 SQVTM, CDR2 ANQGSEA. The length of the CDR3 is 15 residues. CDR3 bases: TGCAGCGTTTGGGACAGGGGGCTTCCTGGAAACACCATATATTTT. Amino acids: CSVWDRGLPGNTIYF.